Following are 8 T cell receptor beta chains from one sample sequenced in a study of T-cell reconstitution after alpha-beta-depleted transplantation in children. Library preparation (for TCRbeta) was performed with unique molecular identifiers. A single record per CDR3 protein comes from TCRdb applying MiXCR to the PCR reads. The sample gives roughly 790,000 distinct CDR3 sequences, roughly 15% of which show up once; roughly 5% is in the top ten. The sample was PBMCs, mostly from graft donor cells, taken 360 days after TCRalphabeta/CD19-depleted stem cell transplant. The receptors derive from a male patient aged 5 to 17 who had a stem cell transplant for acute lymphoblastic leukemia, so the T cells may come from the graft donor.

This clonotype was counted only a few times. CDR3 DNA sequence: TGTGCCAGCAGTTCCGGACCGGGGGGCGAGACTGAAGCTTTCTTT. Translating it yields CASSSGPGGETEAFF. V and J are TRBV12-3 or TRBV12-4 and TRBJ1-1, with a possible D match to TRBD1 (6 bases). V was cut by 4 bases and J by 5 bases, with 17 bases left in between. The CDR3 is 15 amino acids.

This clonotype was seen a handful of times. The rearrangement joins TRBV4-1 to TRBJ2-5; D is unclear. V lost 3 bases, J lost 2 bases, and 19 bases lay in between. This CDR3 spans 17 amino acids. Germline V lookup: CDR1 MGHRA, CDR2 YSYEKL. The CDR3 DNA reads TGCGCCAGCAGCCACGGGTTCGGGTCTCTCCTTCAAGAGACCCAGTACTTC. This gives the protein CASSHGFGSLLQETQYF.

This clonotype came up a few times. This chain uses TRBV4-2 with TRBJ2-7; D is undetermined. V was cut by 2 bases and J by 0 bases, with 14 bases left in between. The CDR3 runs 16 residues. The V gene's germline CDR1 is LGHNA and CDR2 YNFKEQ. For the CDR3, the DNA is TGTGCCAGCAGCCAAAAGGGCCGTTCCCCCTCCTACGAGCAGTACTTC. It specifies CASSQKGRSPSYEQYF.

This clonotype has ten or more counts. This chain links TRBV12-3 or TRBV12-4 with TRBJ2-1; D might be TRBD2 (5 bases). This CDR3 has 15 amino acids. V gave up 3 bases and J gave up 5 bases, with 14 bases separating them. The CDR3 spells CASSFAPEDHNEQFF. CDR3 bases: TGTGCCAGCAGTTTTGCCCCGGAGGACCACAATGAGCAGTTCTTC.

This clonotype showed up many times. The chain carries TRBV27 and TRBJ2-3; the match to TRBD2 covers 7 bases. Germline CDR1 MNHEY, CDR2 SMNVEV (reference sequence). CDR3 size: 15 residues. V was clipped by 2 bases and J by 1 base; unmatched bases: 3. CDR3 bases: TGTGCCAGCAGTTTAGCTAGCGGTCGCACAGATACGCAGTATTTT. It encodes CASSLASGRTDTQYF.

The chain employs TRBV9 and TRBJ2-2; tentatively, D is TRBD2 (6 bases). Between the trimmed V and J ends, which lost 0 bases and 1 base, there was a span of 10 bases. Per the germline V gene, CDR1 is SGDLS and CDR2 is YYNGEE. The CDR3 is 16 amino acids. CDR3 DNA sequence: TGTGCCAGCAGCGTAGTTGGGGGGTTGAACACCGGGGAGCTGTTTTTT. This gives the protein CASSVVGGLNTGELFF. Looking up the rest from reference TRBV9 and TRBJ2-2 gives the full variable domain: DSGVTQTPKHLITATGQRVTLRCSPRSGDLSVYWYQQSLDQGLQFLIQYYNGEERAKGNILERFSAQQFPDLHSELNLSSLELGDSALYFCASSVVGGLNTGELFFGEGSRLTVL.

This clonotype was counted only a few times. The chain joins TRBV5-1 to TRBJ1-1, with D uncertain. V was trimmed by 2 bases and J by 0 bases, leaving 8 bases between them. The CDR3 has 14 residues. In germline, CDR1 is SGHRS, CDR2 YFSETQ. CDR3 residues: CASSFKTVNTEAFF. CDR3 bases: TGCGCCAGCAGCTTCAAAACAGTGAACACTGAAGCTTTCTTT.

In its sample, this clonotype was seen a few times. The chain employs TRBV5-1 and TRBJ2-1; D unclear. CDR1 is SGHRS, CDR2 YFSETQ, per germline. This CDR3 contains 13 residues. V was pared by 4 bases and J by 4 bases, with 9 bases between. CDR3 bases: TGCGCCAGCAGCCAAAGTAGGTACAATGAGCAGTTCTTC. This encodes CASSQSRYNEQFF.